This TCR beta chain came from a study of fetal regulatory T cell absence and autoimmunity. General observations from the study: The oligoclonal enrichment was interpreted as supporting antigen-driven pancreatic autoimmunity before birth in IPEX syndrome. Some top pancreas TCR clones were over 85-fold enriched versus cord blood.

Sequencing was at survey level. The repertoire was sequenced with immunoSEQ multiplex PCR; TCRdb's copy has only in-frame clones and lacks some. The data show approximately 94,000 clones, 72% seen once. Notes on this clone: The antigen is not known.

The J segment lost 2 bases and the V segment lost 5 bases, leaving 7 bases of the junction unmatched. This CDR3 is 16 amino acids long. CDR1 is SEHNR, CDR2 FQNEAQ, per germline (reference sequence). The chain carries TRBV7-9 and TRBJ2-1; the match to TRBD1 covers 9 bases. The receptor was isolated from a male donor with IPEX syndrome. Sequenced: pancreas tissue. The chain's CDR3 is CASSPPRTGAYNEQFF. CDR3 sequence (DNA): TGTGCCAGCAGCCCCCCGCGGACAGGGGCCTACAATGAGCAGTTCTTC.